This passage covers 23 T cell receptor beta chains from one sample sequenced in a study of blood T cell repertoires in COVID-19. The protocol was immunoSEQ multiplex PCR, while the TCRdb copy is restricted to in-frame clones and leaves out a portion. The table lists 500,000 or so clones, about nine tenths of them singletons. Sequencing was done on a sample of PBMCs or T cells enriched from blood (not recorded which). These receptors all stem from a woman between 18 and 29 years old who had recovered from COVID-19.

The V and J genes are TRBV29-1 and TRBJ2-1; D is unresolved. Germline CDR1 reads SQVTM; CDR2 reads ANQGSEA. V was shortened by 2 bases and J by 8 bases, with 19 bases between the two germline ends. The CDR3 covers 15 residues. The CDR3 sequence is CSVESVRSPRDEQFF. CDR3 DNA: TGCAGCGTTGAATCTGTACGGTCCCCTCGAGATGAGCAGTTCTTC.

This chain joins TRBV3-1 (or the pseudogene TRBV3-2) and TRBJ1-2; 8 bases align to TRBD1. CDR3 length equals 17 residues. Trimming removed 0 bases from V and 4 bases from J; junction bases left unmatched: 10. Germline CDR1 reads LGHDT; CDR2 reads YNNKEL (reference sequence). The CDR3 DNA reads TGTGCCAGCAGCCAAGATTACGAACAGGGGGTCTCCTATGGCTACACCTTC. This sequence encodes CASSQDYEQGVSYGYTF.

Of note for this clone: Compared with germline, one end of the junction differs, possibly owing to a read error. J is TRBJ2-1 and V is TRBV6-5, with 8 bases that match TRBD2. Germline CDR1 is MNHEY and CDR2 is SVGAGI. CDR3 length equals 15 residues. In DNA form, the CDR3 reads TGTGCCAGCAGTTACGGAGGGGTAGCGGGGCGACTTAAGGTCTTC. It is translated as CASSYGGVAGRLKVF.

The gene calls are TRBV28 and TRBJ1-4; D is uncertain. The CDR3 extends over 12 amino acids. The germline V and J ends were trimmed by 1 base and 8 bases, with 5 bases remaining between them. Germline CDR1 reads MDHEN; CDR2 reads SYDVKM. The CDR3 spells CASSLSREKLFF. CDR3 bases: TGTGCCAGCAGTTTATCACGGGAAAAACTGTTTTTT.

The CDR3 reads CASGLLPTGPARPSNTGELFF. The CDR3 DNA is TGTGCTAGTGGTTTGCTCCCGACAGGGCCGGCTCGACCATCGAACACCGGGGAGCTGTTTTTT. The rearrangement joins TRBV12-5 to TRBJ2-2; TRBD1 matches at 7 bases. V trimming: 2 bases; J trimming: 0 bases; junction bases outside the gene matches: 18. The germline V gene has CDR1 LGHNT and CDR2 FRNRAP. The CDR3 has 21 amino acids.

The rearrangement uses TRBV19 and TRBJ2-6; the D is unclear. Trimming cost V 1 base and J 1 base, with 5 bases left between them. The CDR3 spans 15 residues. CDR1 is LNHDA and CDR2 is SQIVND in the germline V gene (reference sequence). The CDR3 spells CASSIALSGANVLTF. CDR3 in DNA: TGTGCCAGTAGTATAGCTCTGTCTGGGGCCAACGTCCTGACTTTC.

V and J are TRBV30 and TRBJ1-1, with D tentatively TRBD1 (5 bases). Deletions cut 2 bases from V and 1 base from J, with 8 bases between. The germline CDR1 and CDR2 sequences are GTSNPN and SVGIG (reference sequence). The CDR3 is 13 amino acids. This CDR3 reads CAWSYDRNTEAFF. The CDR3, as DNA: TGTGCCTGGAGTTATGACAGGAACACTGAAGCTTTCTTT.

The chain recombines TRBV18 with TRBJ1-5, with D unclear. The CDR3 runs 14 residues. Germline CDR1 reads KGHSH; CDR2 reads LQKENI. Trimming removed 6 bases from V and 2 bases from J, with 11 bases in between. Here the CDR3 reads CASSPTDGNQPQHF. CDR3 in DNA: TGTGCCAGCTCGCCCACAGACGGCAATCAGCCCCAGCATTTT.

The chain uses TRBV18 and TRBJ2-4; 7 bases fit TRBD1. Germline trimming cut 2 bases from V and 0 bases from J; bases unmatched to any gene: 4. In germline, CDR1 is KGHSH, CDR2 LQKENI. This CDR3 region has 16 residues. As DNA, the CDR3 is TGTGCCAGCTCACCAATAGGACAGGCAGCCAAAAACATTCAGTACTTC. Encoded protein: CASSPIGQAAKNIQYF.

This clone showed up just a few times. DNA for the CDR3: TGCGCCAGCAGCCGGGACAGTCCCGCAAACACCATATATTTT. Translated: CASSRDSPANTIYF. This sequence joins TRBV5-1 and TRBJ1-3, with 7 nucleotides matching TRBD1. The CDR3 extends over 14 amino acids. Unmatched junction bases numbered 7, after V lost 4 bases and J lost 6 bases. Germline loops: CDR1 SGHRS, CDR2 YFSETQ.

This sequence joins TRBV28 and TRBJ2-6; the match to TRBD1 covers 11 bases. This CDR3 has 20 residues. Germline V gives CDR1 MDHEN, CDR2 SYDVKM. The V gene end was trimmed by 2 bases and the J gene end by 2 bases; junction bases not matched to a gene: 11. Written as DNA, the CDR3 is TGTGCCAGCAGTTTACGATGGGACAGGGGGATCAGGACTGGGGCCAACGTCCTGACTTTC. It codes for CASSLRWDRGIRTGANVLTF.

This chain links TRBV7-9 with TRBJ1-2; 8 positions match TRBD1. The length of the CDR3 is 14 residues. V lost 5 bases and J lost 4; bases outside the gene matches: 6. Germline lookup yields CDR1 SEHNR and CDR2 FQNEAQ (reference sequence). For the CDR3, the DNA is TGTGCCAGCAGCGAAATTACAGGGGGCTATGGCTACACCTTC. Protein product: CASSEITGGYGYTF.

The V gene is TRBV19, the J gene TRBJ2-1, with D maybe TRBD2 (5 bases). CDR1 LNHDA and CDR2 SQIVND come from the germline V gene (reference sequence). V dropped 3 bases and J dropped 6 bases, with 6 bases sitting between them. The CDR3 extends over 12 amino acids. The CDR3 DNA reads TGTGCCAGTAGTATCGGAGGCAATGAGCAGTTCTTC. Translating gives CASSIGGNEQFF.

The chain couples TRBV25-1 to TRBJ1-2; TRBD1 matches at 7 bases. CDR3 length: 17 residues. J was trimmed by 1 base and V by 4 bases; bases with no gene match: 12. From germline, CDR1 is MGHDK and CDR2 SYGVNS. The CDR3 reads CASSASLSGTVNYGYTF. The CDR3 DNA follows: TGTGCCAGCAGTGCCTCCCTCTCCGGGACAGTTAACTATGGCTACACCTTC.

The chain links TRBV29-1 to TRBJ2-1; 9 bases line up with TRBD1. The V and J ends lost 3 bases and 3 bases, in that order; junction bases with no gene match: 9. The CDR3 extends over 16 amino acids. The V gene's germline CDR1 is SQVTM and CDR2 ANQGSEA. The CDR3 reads CSVERRTGGYYNEQFF. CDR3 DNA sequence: TGCAGCGTTGAGAGACGAACAGGGGGCTACTACAATGAGCAGTTCTTC.

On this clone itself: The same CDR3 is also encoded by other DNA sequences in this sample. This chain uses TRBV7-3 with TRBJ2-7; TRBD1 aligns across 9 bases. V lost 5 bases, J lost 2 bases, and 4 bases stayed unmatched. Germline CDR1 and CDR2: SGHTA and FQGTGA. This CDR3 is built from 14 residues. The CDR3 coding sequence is TGTGCCAGCAGCCCGGACAGGGGTCCCTACGAGCAGTACTTC. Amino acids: CASSPDRGPYEQYF. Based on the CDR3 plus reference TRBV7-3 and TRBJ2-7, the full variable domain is GAGVSQTPSNKVTEKGKYVELRCDPISGHTALYWYRQSLGQGPEFLIYFQGTGAADDSGLPNDRFFAVRPEGSVSTLKIQRTERGDSAVYLCASSPDRGPYEQYFGPGTRLTVT.

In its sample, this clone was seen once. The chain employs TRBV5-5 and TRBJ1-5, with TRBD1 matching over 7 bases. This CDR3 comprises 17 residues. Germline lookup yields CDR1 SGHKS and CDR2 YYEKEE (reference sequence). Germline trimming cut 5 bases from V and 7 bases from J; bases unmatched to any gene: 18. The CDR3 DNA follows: TGTGCCAGCAGTCGCACCGGGACAGAGGGCAATTCCCAGCCCCAGCATTTT. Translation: CASSRTGTEGNSQPQHF.

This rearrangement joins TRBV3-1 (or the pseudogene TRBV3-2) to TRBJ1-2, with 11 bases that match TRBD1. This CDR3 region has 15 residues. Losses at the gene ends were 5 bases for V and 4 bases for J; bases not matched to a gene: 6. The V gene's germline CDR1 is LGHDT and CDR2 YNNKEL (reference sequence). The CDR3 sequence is CASSLSDRGPYGYTF. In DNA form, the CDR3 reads TGTGCCAGCAGCTTATCGGACAGGGGGCCCTATGGCTACACCTTC.

DNA of the CDR3: TGTGCCAGCAGGGCCTCCCCAGGGTCTGGGGCCAACGTCCTGACTTTC. Translated: CASRASPGSGANVLTF. This chain links TRBV5-5 with TRBJ2-6, with D possibly matching TRBD1 (5 bases). Germline V lookup: CDR1 SGHKS, CDR2 YYEKEE (reference sequence). This CDR3 spans 16 amino acids. With 5 bases removed from V and 1 base from J, the gap between germline ends came to 13 bases. Full variable domain (outside the CDR3, taken from reference TRBV5-5 and TRBJ2-6): DAGVTQSPTHLIKTRGQQVTLRCSPISGHKSVSWYQQVLGQGPQFIFQYYEKEERGRGNFPDRFSARQFPNYSSELNVNALLLGDSALYLCASRASPGSGANVLTFGAGSRLTVL.

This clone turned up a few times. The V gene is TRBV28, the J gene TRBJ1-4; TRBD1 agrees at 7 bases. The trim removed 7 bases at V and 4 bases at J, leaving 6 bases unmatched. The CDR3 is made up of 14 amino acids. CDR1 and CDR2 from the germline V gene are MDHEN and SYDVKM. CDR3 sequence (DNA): TGTGCCAGCAACCAGCAGGGGGGTAATGAAAAACTGTTTTTT. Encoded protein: CASNQQGGNEKLFF.

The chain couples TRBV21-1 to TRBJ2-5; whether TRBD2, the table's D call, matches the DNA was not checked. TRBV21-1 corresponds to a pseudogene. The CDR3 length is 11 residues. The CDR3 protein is CASSKSETQYF. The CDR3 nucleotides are TGTGCCAGCAGCAAATCGGAGACCCAGTACTTC.

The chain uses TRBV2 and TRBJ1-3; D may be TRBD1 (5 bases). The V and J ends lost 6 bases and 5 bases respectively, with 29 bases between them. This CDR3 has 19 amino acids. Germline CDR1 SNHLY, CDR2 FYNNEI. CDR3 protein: CASRFSLLGVMGGRNTIYF. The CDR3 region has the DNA TGTGCCAGCAGGTTCTCCCTCCTAGGGGTAATGGGCGGCCGAAACACCATATATTTT. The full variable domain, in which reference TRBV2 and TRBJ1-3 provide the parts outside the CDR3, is EPEVTQTPSHQVTQMGQEVILRCVPISNHLYFYWYRQILGQKVEFLVSFYNNEISEKSEIFDDQFSVERPDGSNFTLKIRSTKLEDSAMYFCASRFSLLGVMGGRNTIYFGEGSWLTVV.

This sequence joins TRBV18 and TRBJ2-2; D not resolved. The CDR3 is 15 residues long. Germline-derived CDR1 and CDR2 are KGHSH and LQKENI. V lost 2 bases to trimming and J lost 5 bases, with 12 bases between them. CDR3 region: CASSPNRELTGELFF. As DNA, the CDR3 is TGTGCCAGCTCACCAAACAGAGAGCTAACCGGGGAGCTGTTTTTT.